These 27 T cell receptor beta chains share one sample of origin, sequenced in a study of CD8 T cells in Susac syndrome (dated by TCRdb to about 2019). Library method: the immunoSEQ multiplex PCR assay. RNA was extracted with the RNeasy kit and roughly 0.45 to 1 ug was reverse transcribed using random hexamers. Through fastp at Q25 and MiXCR, TCRdb rebuilt clones from the public reads, retaining in-frame beta chains. Every distinct CDR3 protein forms one entry, paired with its most common genes and DNA. Counted in this sample were approximately 120,000 distinct CDR3 sequences; more than 75% of them appeared once. The top ten clones comprise 0.24% of the sample. The sequenced sample consisted of CD8+ T cells from PBMCs. These receptors originate from a human donor with multiple sclerosis.

The V call is TRBV29-1, the J call TRBJ2-7; 11 bases align to TRBD2. CDR3 length equals 13 residues. CDR1 and CDR2 (germline): SQVTM, ANQGSEA. Trimming cost V 4 bases and J 7 bases; bases outside gene matches: 6. CDR3 sequence (DNA): TGCAGCGTTGTAGCGGGAGGGCCGTCTGAGCAGTACTTC. It specifies CSVVAGGPSEQYF.

The J gene is TRBJ2-7, the V gene TRBV11-2; no reliable D call. This CDR3 is built from 12 residues. CDR1 SGHAT and CDR2 FQNNGV come from the germline V gene. Trimming removed 5 bases from V and 3 bases from J, with 8 bases in between. For the CDR3, the DNA is TGTGCCAGCAGCCAAGGATACTACGAGCAGTACTTC. Its translation is CASSQGYYEQYF.

This clonotype was seen more than once but under ten times. The chain is built from TRBV5-4 and TRBJ2-7; 9 bases fit TRBD2. The germline V gene has CDR1 SGHNT and CDR2 YYREEE (reference sequence). The CDR3 is made up of 14 amino acids. Trimming cost V 3 bases and J 5 bases; bases outside gene matches: 6. CDR3 in amino acids: CASSSGLAGHEQYF. The CDR3 DNA reads TGTGCCAGCAGCTCGGGACTAGCTGGACACGAGCAGTACTTC.

Only a few counts were recorded for this clonotype. This chain links TRBV11-2 with TRBJ2-1; the D is unclear. Trimming took off 5 bases at V and 6 bases at J, with 14 bases between the two ends. This CDR3 spans 14 amino acids. CDR1 is SGHAT, CDR2 FQNNGV, per germline. The CDR3 DNA reads TGTGCCAGCAGCCTAGGGTACAGAAGCAATGAGCAGTTCTTC. Amino acid sequence: CASSLGYRSNEQFF.

The chain carries TRBV20-1 and TRBJ2-7, with D hard to call. V was cut by 0 bases and J by 6 bases, with 9 bases left in between. Germline values: CDR1 DFQATT, CDR2 SNEGSKA (reference sequence). The CDR3 is 12 amino acids. CDR3: CSARDFGLEQYF. The CDR3 DNA reads TGCAGTGCTAGAGATTTTGGGCTCGAGCAGTACTTC.

This clonotype was counted once. Compared with germline, one end of the junction differs, possibly owing to a read error. The chain recombines TRBV29-1 with TRBJ2-1, with D possibly matching TRBD2 (5 bases). This CDR3 contains 12 residues. Germline CDR1 reads SQVTM; CDR2 reads ANQGSEA. The CDR3 DNA reads as TGTACATTCGTAATGGGAGACAATGAGCAGTTCTTC. This translates into CTFVMGDNEQFF.

The chain combines TRBV29-1 with TRBJ2-7, with TRBD2 as a possible D gene (5 bases). The germline CDR1 and CDR2 sequences are SQVTM and ANQGSEA. The CDR3 has 13 residues. Trimming shortened V by 3 bases and J by 1 base, and 10 bases separated the two germline ends. CDR3 nucleotide sequence: TGCAGCGTTGAGAGCCCGGGGTCCTACGAGCAGTACTTC. This sequence encodes CSVESPGSYEQYF.

The chain recombines TRBV7-9 with TRBJ2-1; perhaps TRBD2 as D (5 bases). In germline, CDR1 is SEHNR, CDR2 FQNEAQ (reference sequence). This CDR3 comprises 15 residues. The V end lost 1 base, the J end lost 7 bases, and 14 bases lay between the germline ends. The CDR3 bases are TGTGCCAGCAGCTTAGGTTTTCGGGGATCGAATGAGCAGTTCTTC. Encoded protein: CASSLGFRGSNEQFF. Looking up the rest from reference TRBV7-9 and TRBJ2-1 gives the full variable domain: DTGVSQNPRHKITKRGQNVTFRCDPISEHNRLYWYRQTLGQGPEFLTYFQNEAQLEKSRLLSDRFSAERPKGSFSTLEIQRTEQGDSAMYLCASSLGFRGSNEQFFGPGTRLTVL.

The genes are TRBV3-1 and TRBJ2-7; TRBD1 might be the D (6 bases). The V gene's germline CDR1 is LGHDT and CDR2 YNNKEL (reference sequence). Trimming left V 1 base short and J 3 bases short, with 10 bases between. This CDR3 has 14 amino acids. The CDR3 bases are TGTGCCAGCAGCCAAGGAGAACAGGGCTACGAGCAGTACTTC. Its protein product is CASSQGEQGYEQYF.

The chain carries TRBV6-2 or TRBV6-3 and TRBJ2-3; D is ambiguous. The CDR3 length is 14 residues. The germline V and J ends were trimmed by 6 bases and 2 bases, with 12 bases remaining between them. Germline assignment: CDR1 MNHEY and CDR2 SVGEGT. As DNA, the CDR3 is TGTGCCAGCAGGAACAGCCCAGACACAGATACGCAGTATTTT. It is translated as CASRNSPDTDTQYF.

This chain joins TRBV4-2 and TRBJ1-3; 7 bases align to TRBD1. The V segment lost 4 bases and the J segment 0 bases; nucleotides outside the gene matches: 3. Germline CDR1 is LGHNA and CDR2 is YNFKEQ. The CDR3 has 15 residues. The CDR3 region has the DNA TGTGCCAGCAGCCCGGGACAGAACTCTGGAAACACCATATATTTT. This codes for CASSPGQNSGNTIYF.

The DNA of the CDR3 is TGTGCCAGCAGCGCCGGTGATACAATCTACGAGCAGTACTTC. Protein: CASSAGDTIYEQYF. The chain combines TRBV27 with TRBJ2-7; D not certain. The V gene's germline CDR1 is MNHEY and CDR2 SMNVEV (reference sequence). V was clipped by 6 bases and J by 3 bases, with 15 bases between them. The CDR3 length is 14 residues.

The V and J genes are TRBV12-3 or TRBV12-4 and TRBJ2-1; 7 bases are shared with TRBD1. The junction had 12 bases not matched to a gene; V was cut back by 9 bases and J by 7 bases. This CDR3 contains 14 residues. As DNA, the CDR3 is TGTGCCAGTACTAGACAGGGCGTGCTTAATGAGCAGTTCTTC. Translating it yields CASTRQGVLNEQFF.

The V call is TRBV29-1, the J call TRBJ2-7; TRBD1 matches at 8 bases. Germline V CDR1 and CDR2: SQVTM, ANQGSEA. V was clipped by 6 bases and J by 5 bases; unmatched bases: 6. This CDR3 has 12 residues. The CDR3 sequence is CSVIPGQDEQYF. In DNA, the CDR3 is TGCAGCGTCATACCGGGACAGGACGAGCAGTACTTC.

This sequence joins TRBV28 and TRBJ1-5; a weak D match, TRBD1 (5 bases). The V gene lost 7 bases and the J gene lost 4 bases, with 20 bases spanning the gap. Germline V CDR1 and CDR2: MDHEN, SYDVKM. CDR3 length equals 16 residues. The CDR3 protein is CASTTPYQGINQPQHF. CDR3 bases: TGTGCCAGCACCACGCCGTATCAGGGTATTAATCAGCCCCAGCATTTT.

The J gene is TRBJ2-7, the V gene TRBV21-1; TRBD1 is the table's D call, not checked against the DNA. TRBV21-1 represents a pseudogene. This CDR3 has 15 amino acids. In DNA form, the CDR3 reads TGTGCCAGCAACAGAGGACAGTCACACACCTACGAGCAGTACTTC. Its translation: CASNRGQSHTYEQYF.

The chain has TRBV20-1 and TRBJ2-7, with 14 nucleotides matching TRBD2. V was clipped by 5 bases and J by 3 bases; unmatched bases: 6. The CDR3 spans 15 residues. Germline V gene lookup returns CDR1 DFQATT and CDR2 SNEGSKA (reference sequence). CDR3 protein: CSAPGLAGVIYEQYF. The CDR3 bases are TGCAGTGCTCCGGGACTAGCGGGAGTCATCTACGAGCAGTACTTC.

The rearrangement uses TRBV6-6 and TRBJ1-5; D perhaps matches TRBD1 (6 bases). The CDR3 length is 13 residues. Between the trimmed V and J ends, which lost 4 bases and 6 bases, there was a span of 10 bases. In germline, CDR1 is MNHNY, CDR2 SVGAGI (reference sequence). The chain's CDR3 is CASSWDITQPQHF. CDR3 coding DNA: TGTGCCAGCAGTTGGGACATTACTCAGCCCCAGCATTTT.

This CDR3 reads CASSSLVSYNEQFF. The CDR3 DNA sequence: TGTGCCAGCAGCTCCCTCGTCTCCTACAATGAGCAGTTCTTC. J is TRBJ2-1 and V is TRBV5-6; D is unclear. This CDR3 region has 14 residues. V was pared by 3 bases and J by 0 bases, with 7 bases between. The germline gives CDR1 SGHDT, CDR2 YYEEEE.

The rearrangement uses TRBV5-1 and TRBJ2-7; the D call may be TRBD1 or TRBD2 (5 bases each). Germline V gene sequence: CDR1 SGHRS, CDR2 YFSETQ. V was cut by 7 bases and J by 4 bases, with 15 bases left in between. The CDR3 runs 13 residues. The CDR3 sequence is CASQDISGYEQYF. DNA of the CDR3: TGCGCCAGCCAGGACATAAGCGGTTACGAGCAGTACTTC.

The chain joins TRBV29-1 to TRBJ2-1, with D perhaps being TRBD1 or TRBD2 (5 bases each). Germline V gene data show CDR1 as SQVTM and CDR2 as ANQGSEA. V dropped 7 bases and J dropped 2 bases, with 12 bases sitting between them. The CDR3 sequence is 13 residues long. Here the CDR3 reads CSAWGSPYNEQFF. CDR3 nucleotide sequence: TGCAGCGCTTGGGGGTCTCCCTACAATGAGCAGTTCTTC.

The chain employs TRBV20-1 and TRBJ2-6; no clear D gene. The V gene's germline CDR1 is DFQATT and CDR2 SNEGSKA (reference sequence). V was cut by 0 bases and J by 0 bases, with 6 bases left in between. The CDR3 spans 15 residues. The CDR3 here is CSARDPSSGANVLTF. The CDR3 DNA reads as TGCAGTGCTAGAGATCCAAGCTCTGGGGCCAACGTCCTGACTTTC.

This clonotype was picked up a small number of times. V is TRBV4-2 and J is TRBJ2-1; the D is unclear. From germline, CDR1 is LGHNA and CDR2 YNFKEQ. This CDR3 spans 13 amino acids. V was clipped by 1 base and J by 8 bases, with 9 bases between them. The CDR3 loop is CASSQVGSYEQFF. CDR3 nucleotide sequence: TGTGCCAGCAGCCAAGTAGGAAGCTATGAGCAGTTCTTC.

The genes are TRBV4-3 and TRBJ1-4; TRBD1 is a possible D gene (6 bases). This CDR3 region has 15 residues. Trimming shortened V by 2 bases and J by 7 bases, and 14 bases separated the two germline ends. Per germline, CDR1 LGHNA and CDR2 YSLEER. The CDR3 protein is CASSQLAVGGEKLFF. CDR3 sequence (DNA): TGCGCCAGCAGCCAATTAGCAGTAGGGGGTGAAAAACTGTTTTTT.

The chain is built from TRBV5-4 and TRBJ1-4; D is undetermined. This CDR3 comprises 15 residues. CDR1 SGHNT and CDR2 YYREEE come from the germline V gene (reference sequence). V gave up 1 base and J gave up 5 bases, with 12 bases separating them. The CDR3 nucleotides are TGTGCCAGCAGCTTGTTTGAGGCTACCAATGAAAAACTGTTTTTT. Its translation is CASSLFEATNEKLFF.

This rearrangement joins TRBV29-1 to TRBJ2-2; no clear D. The V and J ends lost 5 bases and 1 base respectively, with 5 bases between them. The CDR3 sequence is 12 residues long. CDR1 and CDR2 (germline): SQVTM, ANQGSEA. CDR3 DNA: TGCAGCGTTCTTGTGAACACCGGGGAGCTGTTTTTT. Translating it yields CSVLVNTGELFF.

CDR3 coding DNA: TGTGCCACCAGCAGAGGTGGAACTTGGACTGAAGCTTTCTTT. Amino acids: CATSRGGTWTEAFF. The rearrangement joins TRBV15 to TRBJ1-1; D remains unclear. Trimming took off 1 base at V and 5 bases at J, with 11 bases between the two ends. This CDR3 has 14 amino acids. Germline CDR1 is LNHNV and CDR2 is YYDKDF (reference sequence).